This T cell receptor beta chain came from a study of PD-1 blockade in classical Hodgkin lymphoma. Study results and caveats: Some patients started nivolumab under 1 year after ASCT, and they were excluded.

TCRdb's copy holds only in-frame clones and misses some; the assay was immunoSEQ multiplex PCR. The table has roughly 86,000 clones, approximately 86% seen once; the top ten hold over 15%. Documented time point: cycle 4 day 1 (C4D1), after 5 to 7 weeks of nivolumab. Each patient experienced a relapse that followed autologous stem cell transplantation, and brentuximab vedotin exposure varied. Remarks on this clone: What it recognizes is unknown.

V was pared by 6 bases and J by 0 bases, with 15 bases between. CDR3 size: 15 residues. Germline values: CDR1 SNHLY, CDR2 FYNNEI. The chain joins TRBV2 to TRBJ2-7, with TRBD1 as a possible D gene (6 bases). The receptor was isolated from a human donor with classical Hodgkin lymphoma. The input for sequencing was peripheral blood mononuclear cells (PBMCs), taken before the fourth cycle of nivolumab. The CDR3 nucleotides are TGTGCCAGCAGCGAGCAGGGGTTGAGCTCCTACGAGCAGTACTTC. Its protein is CASSEQGLSSYEQYF.